The rows below give T cell receptor beta chains drawn from one sample of a study of T cell repertoires in cytomegalovirus infection. TCRdb reanalysed the reads using MiXCR and keeps one entry per CDR3 protein. The sample has about 85,000 distinct CDR3 sequences, about half seen once; the top ten hold approximately 95%. Antigens for these TCRs are unknown. The material was CD8+ T cells from cultured PBMCs, obtained from culture after CMV antigen stimulation. These TCRs come from a human donor in good health (CMV status not recorded). Some clones in this sample may be carry-over from other donors' samples. The CDR3 runs from the conserved cysteine through the conserved F or W. The D gene is left open where the match is weak. The size field is filled for only some rows; it gives once, few, many or a size class.

v_gene: TRBV5-6
d_gene: NA
abundance: NA
j_gene: TRBJ1-2
CDR3nt: TGTGCCAGCAGCTTGGTGGATGGCTACACCTTC
CDR3aa: CASSLVDGYTF

v_gene: TRBV29-1
d_gene: NA
abundance: NA
j_gene: TRBJ2-3
CDR3nt: TGCAGCGTCGGTCGGGACTTATCGCGGAGGTCAAGCACAGATACGCAGTATTTT
CDR3aa: CSVGRDLSRRSSTDTQYF

v_gene: TRBV7-3
d_gene: TRBD1
abundance: NA
j_gene: TRBJ2-6
CDR3nt: TGTGCCAGCAGCTTCCTAGGGGGACAGCACTCTGGGGCCAACGTCCTGACTTTC
CDR3aa: CASSFLGGQHSGANVLTF

v_gene: TRBV12-3/TRBV12-4
d_gene: TRBD2
abundance: NA
j_gene: TRBJ2-1
CDR3nt: TGTGCCAGCAGTCCATCGGGAGGGTCACACGAGCAGTTCTTC
CDR3aa: CASSPSGGSHEQFF

v_gene: TRBV4-2
d_gene: NA
abundance: few
j_gene: TRBJ2-7
CDR3nt: TGTGCCAGCAGCCAAGAAAACGAGGCCCCCTACGAGCAGTACTTC
CDR3aa: CASSQENEAPYEQYF

v_gene: TRBV7-2
d_gene: NA
abundance: few
j_gene: TRBJ1-5
CDR3nt: TGTGCCAGCAGCCCCGGGGGACCCAATCAGCCCCAGCATTTT
CDR3aa: CASSPGGPNQPQHF

v_gene: TRBV11-2
d_gene: TRBD2
abundance: NA
j_gene: TRBJ2-3
CDR3nt: TGTGCCAGCAGCTCCAGACTAGCGGGGGGGCAAGATACGCAGTATTTT
CDR3aa: CASSSRLAGGQDTQYF

v_gene: TRBV7-4
d_gene: NA
abundance: few
j_gene: TRBJ2-1
CDR3nt: TGTGCCAGCAGCCAGGACTCCTCCACCTACAATGAGCAGTTCTTC
CDR3aa: CASSQDSSTYNEQFF

v_gene: TRBV19
d_gene: NA
abundance: NA
j_gene: TRBJ2-2
CDR3nt: TGTGCCAGTACCGACCCAGGGTCTCGGGGCGGGGAGCTGTTTTTT
CDR3aa: CASTDPGSRGGELFF

v_gene: TRBV7-9
d_gene: TRBD1
abundance: NA
j_gene: TRBJ2-3
CDR3nt: TGTGCCAGCACCGAGGACAGGGGGAGAGATACGCAGTATTTT
CDR3aa: CASTEDRGRDTQYF

v_gene: TRBV11-3
d_gene: TRBD2
abundance: NA
j_gene: TRBJ2-4
CDR3nt: TGTGCCAGCAGTTTTCGCGGGGGAGCCAAAAACATTCAGTACTTC
CDR3aa: CASSFRGGAKNIQYF

v_gene: TRBV15
d_gene: NA
abundance: NA
j_gene: TRBJ2-1
CDR3nt: TGTGCCACCGGTGAGGGCCACCTGGGAGAGCAGTTCTTC
CDR3aa: CATGEGHLGEQFF

v_gene: TRBV20-1
d_gene: TRBD1
abundance: NA
j_gene: TRBJ1-2
CDR3nt: TGCAGTGTAACGGACAGGGGCGAACTTAACTATGGCTACACCTTC
CDR3aa: CSVTDRGELNYGYTF

v_gene: TRBV11-2
d_gene: TRBD2
abundance: NA
j_gene: TRBJ2-1
CDR3nt: TGTGCCAGCAGATCCGGGACTAGCGGGTTCAATGAGCAGTTCTTC
CDR3aa: CASRSGTSGFNEQFF

v_gene: TRBV28
d_gene: TRBD2
abundance: NA
j_gene: TRBJ2-3
CDR3nt: TGTGCCAGCAGTCCCCCCGGGACTGATAGCGGGGATACGCAGTATTTT
CDR3aa: CASSPPGTDSGDTQYF

v_gene: TRBV7-8
d_gene: NA
abundance: NA
j_gene: TRBJ2-7
CDR3nt: TGTGCCAGCAGCTTAAATGCCCGCAGCGAGCAGTACTTC
CDR3aa: CASSLNARSEQYF